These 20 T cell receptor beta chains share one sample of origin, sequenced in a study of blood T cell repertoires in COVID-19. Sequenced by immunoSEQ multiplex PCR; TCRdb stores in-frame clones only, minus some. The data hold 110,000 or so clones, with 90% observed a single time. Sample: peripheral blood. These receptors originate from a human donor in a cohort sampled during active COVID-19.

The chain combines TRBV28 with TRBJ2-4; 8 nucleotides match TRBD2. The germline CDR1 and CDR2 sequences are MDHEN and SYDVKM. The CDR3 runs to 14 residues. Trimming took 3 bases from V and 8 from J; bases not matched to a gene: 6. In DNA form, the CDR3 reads TGTGCCAGCAGTTTGTGGGACGGGAGGGACATTCAGTACTTC. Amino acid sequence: CASSLWDGRDIQYF.

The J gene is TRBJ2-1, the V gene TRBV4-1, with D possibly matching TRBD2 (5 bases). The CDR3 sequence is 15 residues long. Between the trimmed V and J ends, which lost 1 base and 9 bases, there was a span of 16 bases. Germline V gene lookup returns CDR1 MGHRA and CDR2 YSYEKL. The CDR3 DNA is TGCGCCAGCAGCCAAGTACCCACCTTTGCGGGTGAGCAGTTCTTC. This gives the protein CASSQVPTFAGEQFF.

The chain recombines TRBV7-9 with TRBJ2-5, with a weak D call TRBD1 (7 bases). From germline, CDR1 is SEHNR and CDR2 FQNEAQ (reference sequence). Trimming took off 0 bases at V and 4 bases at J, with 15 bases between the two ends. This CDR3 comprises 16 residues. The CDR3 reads CASSLAQEGARETQYF. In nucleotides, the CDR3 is TGTGCCAGCAGCTTAGCGCAGGAGGGGGCTCGAGAGACCCAGTACTTC.

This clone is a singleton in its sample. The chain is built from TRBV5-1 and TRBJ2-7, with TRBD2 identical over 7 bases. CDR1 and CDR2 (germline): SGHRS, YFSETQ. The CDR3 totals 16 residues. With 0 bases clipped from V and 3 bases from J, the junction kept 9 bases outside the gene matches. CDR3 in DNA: TGCGCCAGCAGCTTGGCCGGGGCTAGCGGCAACTACGAGCAGTACTTC. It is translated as CASSLAGASGNYEQYF.

In nucleotides, the CDR3 is TGTGCCAGCCGCCCCCATGGGACAGGGACTAATCAGCCCCAGCATTTT. Amino acids: CASRPHGTGTNQPQHF. The chain joins TRBV6-2 or TRBV6-3 to TRBJ1-5; TRBD1 agrees at 9 bases. The CDR3 loop spans 16 amino acids. CDR1 and CDR2 (germline): MNHEY, SVGEGT. V lost 8 bases, J lost 4 bases, and 12 bases stayed unmatched.

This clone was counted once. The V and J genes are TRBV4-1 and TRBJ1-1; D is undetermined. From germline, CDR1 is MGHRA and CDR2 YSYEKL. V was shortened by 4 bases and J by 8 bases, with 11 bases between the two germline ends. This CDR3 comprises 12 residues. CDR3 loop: CASSRPGSEAFF. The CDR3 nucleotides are TGCGCCAGCAGCCGCCCAGGTTCGGAAGCTTTCTTT.

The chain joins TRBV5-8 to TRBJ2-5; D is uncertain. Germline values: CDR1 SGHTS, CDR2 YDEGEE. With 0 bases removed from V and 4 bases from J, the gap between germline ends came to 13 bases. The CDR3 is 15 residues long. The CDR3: CASSLGQVLRETQYF. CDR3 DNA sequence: TGTGCCAGCAGCTTGGGTCAGGTCCTGCGAGAGACCCAGTACTTC.

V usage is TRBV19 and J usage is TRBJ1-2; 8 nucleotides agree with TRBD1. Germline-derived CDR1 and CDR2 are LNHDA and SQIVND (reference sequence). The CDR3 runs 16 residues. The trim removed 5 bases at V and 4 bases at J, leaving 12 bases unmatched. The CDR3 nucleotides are TGTGCCAGTAGTCCCACCACAGGACAGGGAATCTATGGCTACACCTTC. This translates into CASSPTTGQGIYGYTF.

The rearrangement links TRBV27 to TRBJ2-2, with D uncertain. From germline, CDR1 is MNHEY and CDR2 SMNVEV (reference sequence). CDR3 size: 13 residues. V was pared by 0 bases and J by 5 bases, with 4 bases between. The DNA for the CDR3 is TGTGCCAGCAGTTTATCGCGAACCGGGGAGCTGTTTTTT. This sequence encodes CASSLSRTGELFF.

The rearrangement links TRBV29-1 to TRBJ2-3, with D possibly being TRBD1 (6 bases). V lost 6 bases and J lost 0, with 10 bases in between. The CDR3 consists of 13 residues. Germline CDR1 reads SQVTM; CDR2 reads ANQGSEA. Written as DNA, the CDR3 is TGCAGCGTGGACGGACAGAGCACAGATACGCAGTATTTT. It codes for CSVDGQSTDTQYF.

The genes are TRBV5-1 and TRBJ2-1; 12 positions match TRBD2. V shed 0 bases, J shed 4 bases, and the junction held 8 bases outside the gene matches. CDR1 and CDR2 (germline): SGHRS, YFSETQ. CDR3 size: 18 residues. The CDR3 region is CASSLVPSSGGAYNEQFF. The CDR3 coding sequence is TGCGCCAGCAGCTTGGTACCTTCTAGCGGGGGGGCGTACAATGAGCAGTTCTTC.

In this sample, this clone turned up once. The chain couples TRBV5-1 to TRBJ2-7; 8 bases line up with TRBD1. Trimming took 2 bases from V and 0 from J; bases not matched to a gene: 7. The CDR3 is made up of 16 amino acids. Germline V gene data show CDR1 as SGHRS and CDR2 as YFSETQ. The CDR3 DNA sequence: TGCGCCAGCAGCTTCCGACTGGGACAGGTCTCCTACGAGCAGTACTTC. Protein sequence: CASSFRLGQVSYEQYF.

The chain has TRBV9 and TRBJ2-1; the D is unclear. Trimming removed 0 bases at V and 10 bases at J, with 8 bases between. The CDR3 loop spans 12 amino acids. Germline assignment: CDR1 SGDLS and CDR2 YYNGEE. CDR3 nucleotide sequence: TGTGCCAGCAGCGTAGAACAAACCGAGCAGTTCTTC. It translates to CASSVEQTEQFF.

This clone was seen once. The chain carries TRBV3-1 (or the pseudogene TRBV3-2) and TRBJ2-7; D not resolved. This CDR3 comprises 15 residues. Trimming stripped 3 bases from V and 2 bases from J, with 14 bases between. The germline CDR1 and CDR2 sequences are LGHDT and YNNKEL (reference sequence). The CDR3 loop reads CASSHSPTPPYEQYF. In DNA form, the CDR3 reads TGTGCCAGCAGCCACTCCCCGACTCCACCCTACGAGCAGTACTTC.

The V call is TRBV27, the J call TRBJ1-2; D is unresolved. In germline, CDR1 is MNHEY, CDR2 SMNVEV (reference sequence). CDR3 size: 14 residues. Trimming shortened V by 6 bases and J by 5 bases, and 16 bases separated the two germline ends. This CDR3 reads CASRPAGPGYGYTF. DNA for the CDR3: TGTGCCAGCAGGCCCGCTGGTCCGGGATATGGCTACACCTTC.

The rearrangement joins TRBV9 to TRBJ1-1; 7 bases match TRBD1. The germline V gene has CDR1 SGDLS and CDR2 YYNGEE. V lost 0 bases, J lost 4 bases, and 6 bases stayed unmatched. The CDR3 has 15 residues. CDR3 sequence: CASSVEGAAGTEAFF. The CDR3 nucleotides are TGTGCCAGCAGCGTAGAGGGGGCGGCGGGCACTGAAGCTTTCTTT.

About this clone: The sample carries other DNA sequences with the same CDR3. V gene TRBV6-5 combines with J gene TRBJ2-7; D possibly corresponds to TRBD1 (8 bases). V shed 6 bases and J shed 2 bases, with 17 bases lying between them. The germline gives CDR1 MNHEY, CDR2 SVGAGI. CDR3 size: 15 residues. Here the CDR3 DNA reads TGTGCCAGCAGGGGAGACAGGGGAGGGGCCTACGAGCAGTACTTC. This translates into CASRGDRGGAYEQYF.

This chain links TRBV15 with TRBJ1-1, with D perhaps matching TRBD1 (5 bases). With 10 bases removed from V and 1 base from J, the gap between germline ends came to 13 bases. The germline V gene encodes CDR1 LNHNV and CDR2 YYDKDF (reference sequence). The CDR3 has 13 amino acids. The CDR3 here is CASLRGGNTEAFF. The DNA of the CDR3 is TGTGCCAGCCTAAGGGGCGGGAACACTGAAGCTTTCTTT.

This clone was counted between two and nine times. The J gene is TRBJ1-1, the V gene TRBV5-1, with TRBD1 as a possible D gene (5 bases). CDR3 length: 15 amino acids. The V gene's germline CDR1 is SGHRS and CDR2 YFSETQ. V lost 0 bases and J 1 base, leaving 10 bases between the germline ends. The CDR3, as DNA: TGCGCCAGCAGCTTGGTGTTCAGGGCGAACACTGAAGCTTTCTTT. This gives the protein CASSLVFRANTEAFF.

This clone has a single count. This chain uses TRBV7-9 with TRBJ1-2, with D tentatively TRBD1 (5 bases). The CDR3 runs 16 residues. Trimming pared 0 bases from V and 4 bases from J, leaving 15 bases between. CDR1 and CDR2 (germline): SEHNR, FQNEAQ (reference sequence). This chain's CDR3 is CASSLAPKGQIYGYTF. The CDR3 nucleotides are TGTGCCAGCAGCTTAGCGCCAAAGGGGCAAATCTATGGCTACACCTTC.